These 11 T cell receptor beta chains originate from one sample sequenced in a study of blood T cell repertoires in COVID-19 (dated by TCRdb to about 2020). Library creation used the immunoSEQ multiplex PCR assay. TCRdb took over this immuneACCESS table, retaining in-frame rearrangements with V and J assigned. Such tables are incomplete; in checked studies, under half of the missing clones stem from an unresolved V gene, and the remainder is unexplained. This sample comprises some 180,000 clones, 81% of them detected only once. Jointly, the top ten make up roughly 11% of the sample. The sequenced sample was peripheral blood. The receptors derive from a woman aged 40 to 55 with COVID-19, enrolled during active disease.

This chain joins TRBV3-1 (or the pseudogene TRBV3-2) and TRBJ1-1; the D gene is possibly TRBD1 (6 bases). Germline assignment: CDR1 LGHDT and CDR2 YNNKEL (reference sequence). The CDR3 totals 13 residues. Trimming pared 4 bases from V and 4 bases from J, leaving 10 bases between. The CDR3 spells CASSRTGSTEAFF. In DNA, the CDR3 is TGTGCCAGCAGCCGTACAGGGAGCACTGAAGCTTTCTTT.

V is TRBV18 and J is TRBJ2-1; 8 positions match TRBD1. The CDR3 loop spans 13 amino acids. J was trimmed by 15 bases and V by 2 bases; bases with no gene match: 9. The germline V gene has CDR1 KGHSH and CDR2 LQKENI. CDR3 amino acids: CASSPSGGGYPFF. Here the CDR3 DNA reads TGTGCCAGCTCACCATCAGGGGGCGGATATCCGTTCTTC.

Here the CDR3 DNA reads TGTGCCAGCAGTGACCCCGGGACTAGTCTTAACGAGCAGTACTTC. This translates into CASSDPGTSLNEQYF. This sequence joins TRBV6-1 and TRBJ2-7, with TRBD2 matching 8 bases. The V segment lost 3 bases and the J segment 5 bases; nucleotides outside the gene matches: 9. Germline V gene lookup returns CDR1 MNHNS and CDR2 SASEGT. The CDR3 is made up of 15 amino acids.

The V gene is TRBV7-8, the J gene TRBJ1-3; D gene unclear. Germline CDR1 SGHVS, CDR2 FQNEAQ. V lost 2 bases and J 1 base, leaving 12 bases between the germline ends. This CDR3 contains 16 residues. The CDR3 DNA follows: TGTGCCAGCAGCTTATCGCTTCCAGAATCTGGAAACACCATATATTTT. Protein sequence: CASSLSLPESGNTIYF. The variable domain in full, with the rest retrieved from reference TRBV7-8 and TRBJ1-3, is GAGVSQSPRYKVAKRGQDVALRCDPISGHVSLFWYQQALGQGPEFLTYFQNEAQLDKSGLPSDRFFAERPEGSVSTLKIQRTQQEDSAVYLCASSLSLPESGNTIYFGEGSWLTVV.

The chain employs TRBV6-6 and TRBJ2-2; weak D call: TRBD2 (6 bases). CDR3 length equals 16 residues. V lost 0 bases and J lost 0, with 8 bases in between. The germline CDR1 and CDR2 sequences are MNHNY and SVGAGI (reference sequence). The CDR3 protein is CASSYSAGTNTGELFF. CDR3 bases: TGTGCCAGCAGTTACTCGGCGGGAACGAACACCGGGGAGCTGTTTTTT.

The genes are TRBV7-8 and TRBJ2-1; 9 bases agree with TRBD2. Germline V gene lookup returns CDR1 SGHVS and CDR2 FQNEAQ. There are 14 residues in the CDR3. The trim removed 1 base at V and 8 bases at J, leaving 3 bases unmatched. CDR3 loop: CASSLVSGGYEQFF. Written as DNA, the CDR3 is TGTGCCAGCAGCTTAGTTAGCGGGGGTTATGAGCAGTTCTTC.

This clone showed up just a few times. One end of the junction varies from germline; a read error may be responsible. This rearrangement joins TRBV28 to TRBJ1-5; 8 bases map to TRBD1. This CDR3 has 14 amino acids. The germline gives CDR1 MDHEN, CDR2 SYDVKM. Written as DNA, the CDR3 is TGTGCCAGCGGTTTGACAGGGGGCAATCAGCCCCAGCATTTT. Its translation: CASGLTGGNQPQHF.

This clone was found many times. V is TRBV6-1 and J is TRBJ2-5; D possibly corresponds to TRBD2 (5 bases). The length of the CDR3 is 18 residues. Germline V gene data show CDR1 as MNHNS and CDR2 as SASEGT. Trimming shortened V by 4 bases and J by 5 bases, and 26 bases separated the two germline ends. CDR3 DNA sequence: TGTGCCAGCAGTGGGGGTTTGTTTGACGGGGTGTGGCAGGAGACCCAGTACTTC. This gives the protein CASSGGLFDGVWQETQYF.

The chain carries TRBV2 and TRBJ2-4, with D perhaps matching TRBD2 (7 bases). The CDR3 has 16 residues. V gave up 5 bases and J gave up 6 bases, with 20 bases separating them. Germline CDR1 SNHLY, CDR2 FYNNEI. CDR3 nucleotides: TGTGCCAGCAGTCCCCCGCCCGGGGGAGGGGGAAACATTCAGTACTTC. Its protein is CASSPPPGGGGNIQYF.

The rearrangement links TRBV19 to TRBJ2-1; 9 bases align to TRBD1. Germline V CDR1 and CDR2: LNHDA, SQIVND (reference sequence). The junction had 8 bases not matched to a gene; V was cut back by 4 bases and J by 7 bases. This CDR3 has 15 amino acids. The CDR3 coding sequence is TGTGCCAGTAGTACAAACAGGGGGCGAGTAAATGAGCAGTTCTTC. It codes for CASSTNRGRVNEQFF.

This rearrangement joins TRBV28 to TRBJ1-2; D perhaps matches TRBD1 (5 bases). The CDR3 extends over 15 amino acids. V was clipped by 7 bases and J by 2 bases, with 17 bases between them. Germline CDR1 is MDHEN and CDR2 is SYDVKM. The CDR3 sequence is CASKTTSQGNYGYTF. CDR3 bases: TGTGCCAGCAAAACCACCAGTCAGGGCAACTATGGCTACACCTTC.